A selection of T cell receptor beta chains follows, all from one sample in a study of blood T cell repertoires in COVID-19. Generated by immunoSEQ multiplex PCR, the TCRdb table keeps only in-frame clones and is missing some. The table records some 200,000 clones, about 80% of them present only once. Material: peripheral blood. The receptors were gathered from a woman aged 55-75 years with acute or convalescent COVID-19. The CDR3 runs from the conserved cysteine through the conserved F or W. Each record gives: clone size, J gene, D gene, V gene, CDR3 length, CDR3 DNA, CDR3 protein. D genes are given only for firm matches. A row's size may be missing; if present it is once, few, many or a size class.

clone_size: .
j_call: TRBJ1-1
d_call: .
v_call: TRBV5-1
cdr3_length: 18
cdr3_nt: TGCGCCAGCAGCCCCGCGGGGGGCCTGGGACATGGGGACACTGAAGCTTTCTTT
cdr3_aa: CASSPAGGLGHGDTEAFF

clone_size: .
j_call: TRBJ2-1
d_call: .
v_call: TRBV5-5
cdr3_length: 15
cdr3_nt: TGTGCCAGCAGCCCAGGACAGAGGCTATACAATGAGCAGTTCTTC
cdr3_aa: CASSPGQRLYNEQFF

clone_size: .
j_call: TRBJ2-3
d_call: .
v_call: TRBV9
cdr3_length: 13
cdr3_nt: TGTGCCAGCAGCCTGGGAGGCACAGATACGCAGTATTTT
cdr3_aa: CASSLGGTDTQYF

clone_size: few
j_call: TRBJ1-2
d_call: .
v_call: TRBV12-3/TRBV12-4
cdr3_length: 13
cdr3_nt: TGTGCCAGCAGTCCCACAGGGAGATATGGCTACACCTTC
cdr3_aa: CASSPTGRYGYTF

clone_size: once
j_call: TRBJ1-1
d_call: .
v_call: TRBV4-1
cdr3_length: 13
cdr3_nt: TGCGCCAGCAGCCAAGCCGGGGACACTGAAGCTTTCTTT
cdr3_aa: CASSQAGDTEAFF

clone_size: .
j_call: TRBJ1-2
d_call: .
v_call: TRBV2
cdr3_length: 13
cdr3_nt: TGTGCCAGCACGGAGCAGCCTAACTATGGCTACACCTTC
cdr3_aa: CASTEQPNYGYTF

clone_size: few
j_call: TRBJ1-5
d_call: .
v_call: TRBV28
cdr3_length: 12
cdr3_nt: TGTGCCAGCAGAACAGTCTCCCAGCCCCAGCATTTT
cdr3_aa: CASRTVSQPQHF

clone_size: .
j_call: TRBJ1-6
d_call: .
v_call: TRBV28
cdr3_length: 13
cdr3_nt: TGTGCCAGCAGGCAGTATTGGAATTCACCCCTCCACTTT
cdr3_aa: CASRQYWNSPLHF

clone_size: few
j_call: TRBJ1-1
d_call: .
v_call: TRBV9
cdr3_length: 14
cdr3_nt: TGTGCCAGCAGCTCAACACCGGGGTTGGCTGAAGCTTTCTTT
cdr3_aa: CASSSTPGLAEAFF

clone_size: once
j_call: TRBJ2-3
d_call: TRBD1
v_call: TRBV9
cdr3_length: 15
cdr3_nt: TGTGCCAGCAGCTCCCGGGACAGGGGAGCAGATACGCAGTATTTT
cdr3_aa: CASSSRDRGADTQYF

clone_size: .
j_call: TRBJ1-4
d_call: .
v_call: TRBV2
cdr3_length: 17
cdr3_nt: TGTGCCAGCAGTAGAGGCCCCCCCTGGGCAACTAATGAAAAACTGTTTTTT
cdr3_aa: CASSRGPPWATNEKLFF

clone_size: once
j_call: TRBJ1-1
d_call: TRBD1
v_call: TRBV19
cdr3_length: 12
cdr3_nt: TGTGCCAGTGGGACAGGTACCTCCGAAGCTTTCTTT
cdr3_aa: CASGTGTSEAFF

clone_size: once
j_call: TRBJ1-4
d_call: TRBD1
v_call: TRBV6-6
cdr3_length: 11
cdr3_nt: TGTGCCAGCAGTCACCGGGACAGGTTGTTTTTT
cdr3_aa: CASSHRDRLFF

clone_size: .
j_call: TRBJ2-5
d_call: .
v_call: TRBV2
cdr3_length: 15
cdr3_nt: TGTGCCAGCAGTGAAATAGGGACTTCCCAAGAGACCCAGTACTTC
cdr3_aa: CASSEIGTSQETQYF

clone_size: .
j_call: TRBJ2-1
d_call: TRBD2
v_call: TRBV2
cdr3_length: 14
cdr3_nt: TGTGCCAGCCAAGGCCAGCGGGGGCGGAATGAGCAGTTCTTC
cdr3_aa: CASQGQRGRNEQFF

clone_size: .
j_call: TRBJ1-1
d_call: .
v_call: TRBV28
cdr3_length: 14
cdr3_nt: TGTGCCAGCAGGGGGGGGCCGGGAAACACTGAAGCTTTCTTT
cdr3_aa: CASRGGPGNTEAFF

clone_size: .
j_call: TRBJ1-1
d_call: .
v_call: TRBV6-5
cdr3_length: 15
cdr3_nt: TGTGCCAGCAGTTCACCGAGCGGCAGGAACACTGAAGCTTTCTTT
cdr3_aa: CASSSPSGRNTEAFF

clone_size: .
j_call: TRBJ2-7
d_call: .
v_call: TRBV7-9
cdr3_length: 18
cdr3_nt: TGTGCCAGCAGCTTAATCGACAGTTTTCATCTTTTCTCCTACGAGCAGTACTTC
cdr3_aa: CASSLIDSFHLFSYEQYF

clone_size: .
j_call: TRBJ1-5
d_call: TRBD1
v_call: TRBV18
cdr3_length: 14
cdr3_nt: TGTGCCAGCTCCCCGGGACAGGGGGCTCAGCCCCAGCATTTT
cdr3_aa: CASSPGQGAQPQHF

clone_size: once
j_call: TRBJ1-2
d_call: TRBD1
v_call: TRBV2
cdr3_length: 13
cdr3_nt: TGTGCCAGCAGCCGGACAGGCAACTATGGCTACACCTTC
cdr3_aa: CASSRTGNYGYTF

clone_size: .
j_call: TRBJ2-7
d_call: .
v_call: TRBV5-5
cdr3_length: 15
cdr3_nt: TGTGCCAGCAGCATCGACTTTGGAACCTCCTACGAGCAGTACTTC
cdr3_aa: CASSIDFGTSYEQYF

clone_size: .
j_call: TRBJ2-7
d_call: .
v_call: TRBV3-1/TRBV3-2
cdr3_length: 14
cdr3_nt: TGTGCCAGCAGCCAAAACGGGGGAACCTACGAGCAGTACTTC
cdr3_aa: CASSQNGGTYEQYF

clone_size: .
j_call: TRBJ2-1
d_call: TRBD2
v_call: TRBV6-5
cdr3_length: 14
cdr3_nt: TGTGCCAGCAGTTGGACTAGTAGTTCCAATGAGCAGTTCTTC
cdr3_aa: CASSWTSSSNEQFF

clone_size: .
j_call: TRBJ2-7
d_call: .
v_call: TRBV4-3
cdr3_length: 15
cdr3_nt: TGCGCCAGCAGCCAAGATGCAGGGCTCTCCTACGAGCAGTACTTC
cdr3_aa: CASSQDAGLSYEQYF

clone_size: few
j_call: TRBJ1-1
d_call: TRBD1
v_call: TRBV7-6
cdr3_length: 15
cdr3_nt: TGTGCCAGCAGCTTACACCTACAGGGGTGGACTGAAGCTTTCTTT
cdr3_aa: CASSLHLQGWTEAFF

clone_size: once
j_call: TRBJ1-1
d_call: .
v_call: TRBV5-1
cdr3_length: 14
cdr3_nt: TGCGCCAGCAGCTCGACAGGATGGAACACTGAAGCTTTCTTT
cdr3_aa: CASSSTGWNTEAFF

clone_size: once
j_call: TRBJ2-1
d_call: TRBD2
v_call: TRBV15
cdr3_length: 15
cdr3_nt: TGTGCCACCAGCAGAGACCCTAGCGGGTACAATGAGCAGTTCTTC
cdr3_aa: CATSRDPSGYNEQFF

clone_size: once
j_call: TRBJ2-7
d_call: .
v_call: TRBV9
cdr3_length: 14
cdr3_nt: TGTGCCAGCAGCGTAGGACAGGGAGGCTACGAGCAGTACTTC
cdr3_aa: CASSVGQGGYEQYF

clone_size: .
j_call: TRBJ2-7
d_call: TRBD2
v_call: TRBV11-2
cdr3_length: 18
cdr3_nt: TGTGCCAGCAGCTTCCCAACTAGCGGGGGCACCCACCGCTACGAGCAGTACTTC
cdr3_aa: CASSFPTSGGTHRYEQYF

clone_size: .
j_call: TRBJ1-1
d_call: .
v_call: TRBV4-1
cdr3_length: 16
cdr3_nt: TGCGCCAGCAGCCAAGAGCAATTCAGATTGAACACTGAAGCTTTCTTT
cdr3_aa: CASSQEQFRLNTEAFF

clone_size: .
j_call: TRBJ1-4
d_call: .
v_call: TRBV4-1
cdr3_length: 18
cdr3_nt: TGCGCCAGCAGCCAACGAGGACAGATCGGTCGGTATGATGAAAAACTGTTTTTT
cdr3_aa: CASSQRGQIGRYDEKLFF

clone_size: once
j_call: TRBJ2-7
d_call: .
v_call: TRBV12-3/TRBV12-4
cdr3_length: 11
cdr3_nt: TGTGCCAGCAGCTCCAGTTACGAGCAGTACTTC
cdr3_aa: CASSSSYEQYF

clone_size: .
j_call: TRBJ2-1
d_call: TRBD2
v_call: TRBV9
cdr3_length: 15
cdr3_nt: TGTGCCAGCAGCCTGGGGAGGGGTTACTACAATGAGCAGTTCTTC
cdr3_aa: CASSLGRGYYNEQFF

clone_size: once
j_call: TRBJ2-7
d_call: .
v_call: TRBV9
cdr3_length: 14
cdr3_nt: TGTGCCAGCAGCCCGTCAGGGGGGCTGCACGAGCAGTACTTC
cdr3_aa: CASSPSGGLHEQYF

clone_size: few
j_call: TRBJ1-5
d_call: .
v_call: TRBV28
cdr3_length: 14
cdr3_nt: TGTGCCAGCAGTCGTGGTCAGGGGTATCAGCCCCAGCATTTT
cdr3_aa: CASSRGQGYQPQHF

clone_size: .
j_call: TRBJ2-5
d_call: .
v_call: TRBV5-1
cdr3_length: 13
cdr3_nt: TGCGCCAGCAGCTTGCAAGCTTTTGAGACCCAGTACTTC
cdr3_aa: CASSLQAFETQYF

clone_size: .
j_call: TRBJ2-7
d_call: .
v_call: TRBV7-9
cdr3_length: 15
cdr3_nt: TGTGCCAGCAGCTTGAGAGACAGTGCTTCCCACGAGCAGTACTTC
cdr3_aa: CASSLRDSASHEQYF

clone_size: .
j_call: TRBJ1-1
d_call: .
v_call: TRBV24-1
cdr3_length: 15
cdr3_nt: TGTGCCACCAGTGTAAAGAAACGGAGGAACACTGAAGCTTTCTTT
cdr3_aa: CATSVKKRRNTEAFF

clone_size: .
j_call: TRBJ2-7
d_call: .
v_call: TRBV2
cdr3_length: 11
cdr3_nt: TGTGCCAGCAGCGGGACCTACGAGCAGTACTTC
cdr3_aa: CASSGTYEQYF

clone_size: once
j_call: TRBJ1-5
d_call: .
v_call: TRBV30
cdr3_length: 14
cdr3_nt: TGTGCCTGGAGTACGGGACAACCAAACCAGCCCCAGCATTTT
cdr3_aa: CAWSTGQPNQPQHF

clone_size: .
j_call: TRBJ2-1
d_call: TRBD2
v_call: TRBV4-1
cdr3_length: 17
cdr3_nt: TGCGCCAGCAGCCAAGGGAGCTTAGCGGGGGGGTACAATGAGCAGTTCTTC
cdr3_aa: CASSQGSLAGGYNEQFF

clone_size: .
j_call: TRBJ1-4
d_call: .
v_call: TRBV28
cdr3_length: 15
cdr3_nt: TGTGCCAGCAGTTTCTCCCCGGGGAGGGGTGAAAAACTGTTTTTT
cdr3_aa: CASSFSPGRGEKLFF

clone_size: .
j_call: TRBJ1-2
d_call: .
v_call: TRBV5-4
cdr3_length: 13
cdr3_nt: TGTGCCAGCAGCTTTCAGGGTGGCTATGGCTACACCTTC
cdr3_aa: CASSFQGGYGYTF

clone_size: .
j_call: TRBJ2-4
d_call: .
v_call: TRBV18
cdr3_length: 13
cdr3_nt: TGTGCCAGCTCGAAGACAGTCGAAAACATTCAGTACTTC
cdr3_aa: CASSKTVENIQYF

clone_size: .
j_call: TRBJ1-2
d_call: .
v_call: TRBV12-3/TRBV12-4
cdr3_length: 13
cdr3_nt: TGTGCCAGCAGTCGGGGGACTGACTATGGCTACACCTTC
cdr3_aa: CASSRGTDYGYTF

clone_size: .
j_call: TRBJ1-2
d_call: .
v_call: TRBV5-6
cdr3_length: 14
cdr3_nt: TGTGCCAGCAGCTTGGAAGGCAGGGAACATGGCTACACCTTC
cdr3_aa: CASSLEGREHGYTF

clone_size: few
j_call: TRBJ1-1
d_call: TRBD1
v_call: TRBV5-1
cdr3_length: 15
cdr3_nt: TGCGCCAGCAGCTTGGGGACAGGGAGTCTTGGGGATGCTTTCTTT
cdr3_aa: CASSLGTGSLGDAFF

clone_size: .
j_call: TRBJ2-5
d_call: .
v_call: TRBV20-1
cdr3_length: 13
cdr3_nt: TGCAGTGCTAGTCAGACAATAAAAGAGACCCAGTACTTC
cdr3_aa: CSASQTIKETQYF

clone_size: .
j_call: TRBJ1-4
d_call: .
v_call: TRBV30
cdr3_length: 18
cdr3_nt: TGTGCCTGGAGTGTACTTGGCGGTTTCTATAACCCGAATGAAAAACTGTTTTTT
cdr3_aa: CAWSVLGGFYNPNEKLFF